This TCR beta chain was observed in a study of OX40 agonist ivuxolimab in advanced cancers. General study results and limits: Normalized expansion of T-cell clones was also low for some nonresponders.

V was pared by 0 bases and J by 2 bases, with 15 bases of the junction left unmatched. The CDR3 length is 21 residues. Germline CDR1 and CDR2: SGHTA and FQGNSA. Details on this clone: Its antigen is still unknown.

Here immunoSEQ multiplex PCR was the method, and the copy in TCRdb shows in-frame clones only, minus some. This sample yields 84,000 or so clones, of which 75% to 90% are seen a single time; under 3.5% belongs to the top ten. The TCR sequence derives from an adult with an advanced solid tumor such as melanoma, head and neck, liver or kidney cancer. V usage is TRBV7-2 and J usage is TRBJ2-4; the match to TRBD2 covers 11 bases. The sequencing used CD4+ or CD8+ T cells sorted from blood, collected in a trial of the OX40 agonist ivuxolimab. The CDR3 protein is CASSLAPAQGSSGGSKNIQYF. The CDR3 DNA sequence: TGTGCCAGCAGCTTAGCCCCGGCACAGGGATCTAGCGGGGGGTCCAAAAACATTCAGTACTTC.